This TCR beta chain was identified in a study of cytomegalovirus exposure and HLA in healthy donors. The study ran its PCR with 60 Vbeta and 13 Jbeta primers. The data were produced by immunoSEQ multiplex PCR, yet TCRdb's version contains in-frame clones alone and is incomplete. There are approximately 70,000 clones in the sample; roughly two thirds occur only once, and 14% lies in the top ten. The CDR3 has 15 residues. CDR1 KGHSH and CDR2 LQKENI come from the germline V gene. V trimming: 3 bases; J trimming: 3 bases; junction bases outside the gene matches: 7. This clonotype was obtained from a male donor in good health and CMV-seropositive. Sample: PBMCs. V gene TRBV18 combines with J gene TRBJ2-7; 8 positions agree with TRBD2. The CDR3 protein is CASSPSLAGLYEQYF. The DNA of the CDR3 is TGTGCCAGCTCACCTAGTCTAGCGGGCCTCTACGAGCAGTACTTC.